Sequencing of this T cell receptor (beta chain) was carried out in a study of blood T cell repertoires in COVID-19. Study information: The United States, Italy and Spain provided the acute and convalescent COVID-19 samples.

CDR1 SGHRS and CDR2 YFSETQ come from the germline V gene. V was trimmed by 2 bases and J by 3 bases, leaving 12 bases between them. This CDR3 has 14 amino acids. This table comes from immunoSEQ multiplex PCR, and its TCRdb copy is limited to in-frame clones, with some not included. The profile shows 270,000 or so clones, approximately 88% of them singletons. This TCR was recovered from a human donor with COVID-19, enrolled during active disease. The donor label of this sample is uncertain. This chain uses TRBV5-1 with TRBJ2-7, with a weak D call TRBD2 (6 bases). The specimen was peripheral blood. The CDR3 bases are TGCGCCAGCAGCTTAGGGACTGGATACTACGAGCAGTACTTC. It yields the protein CASSLGTGYYEQYF.